Described below is a single T cell receptor (beta chain) sequence and its context. Sequencing targeted TCR beta in T cells from blood (CD8+ and CD4+). Treatment-naive patients with stable or active relapsing-remitting disease served as multiple sclerosis controls. Negative isolation yielded CD8+ and CD4+ T cells; FACS enriched TEMRA cells. Germline V gene lookup returns CDR1 SQVTM and CDR2 ANQGSEA. This CDR3 contains 12 residues. Trimming took 6 bases from V and 4 from J, leaving 12 bases between them. The source of the sample is a study of CD8 T cells in Susac syndrome. Reverse transcription used about 0.5 to 1 ug RNA and random hexamers. The authors amplified TCR beta CDR3 across 54 Vbeta and 13 Jbeta using immunoSEQ multiplex PCR. From the immunoSEQ multiplex PCR reads, TCRdb called clonotypes with MiXCR, one entry per CDR3 protein. The sample carries around 160,000 distinct CDR3 sequences, roughly 94% recorded once.

V usage is TRBV29-1 and J usage is TRBJ1-1, with D unclear. The sequenced sample consisted of CD4+ T cells from PBMCs. The receptor was derived from a human donor with multiple sclerosis. This CDR3 is CSVDQMATEAFF. As DNA, the CDR3 is TGCAGCGTGGACCAGATGGCCACTGAAGCTTTCTTT. Using reference TRBV29-1 and TRBJ1-1 for the parts outside the CDR3, the full variable domain is SAVISQKPSRDICQRGTSLTIQCQVDSQVTMMFWYRQQPGQSLTLIATANQGSEATYESGFVIDKFPISRPNLTFSTLTVSNMSPEDSSIYLCSVDQMATEAFFGQGTRLTVV.